This TCR beta chain came from a study of T cell responses to AZD1222 COVID-19 vaccine (dated by TCRdb to the early 2020s). Describing the broader study: AZD1222 recipients given second doses at about 4 weeks or at about 12 weeks were pooled, since spike-specific TCR depth and breadth were not found to differ between the two schedules. TCR sequencing covered 230 or so trial participants: 200 to 210 given two doses of AZD1222 and about 26 given two doses of MenACWY control vaccine. Trial participants were enrolled by age into 18-55, 56-69 and 70-plus year subgroups, with 148, 28 and 57 TCR-sequenced participants respectively. The full study reports these points: Participants were mostly white British and included more females than males, and it was suggested by the authors that clonal diversity may have been underestimated. Conclusions about previously exposed vaccinees were limited because only six or seven AZD1222 recipients were SARS-CoV-2 seropositive at baseline. The whole spike protein was spanned by vaccine-associated CD4 TCRs, and dominant responses were seen in regions 160-218 and 743-854. Because no day 14 peak-response samples were available, the repertoires could be characterized only after the peak T cell response. Nearly half of unique spike-specific TCRs reportedly recognized epitopes outside regions mutated in the B.1.351 and B.1.1.7 variants. In the small 56-69-year group, the increase in depth fell short of significance, most likely because of low power. A significant rise in spike-specific TCR breadth and depth was observed after two AZD1222 doses relative to day 0 and relative to MenACWY recipients.

The CDR3 regions of human TCRbeta chains were subjected to immunosequencing. The paper's processing steps were these. Repertoire TCRs were checked for matches against a reference library of SARS-CoV-2-specific TCRs that had been generated using the MIRA antigen-specificity platform. Breadth was defined as the fraction of unique TCRs that were SARS-CoV-2-associated. Depth was defined as the fraction of total T cells that were SARS-CoV-2-associated. Using the MIRA data, each spike-specific TCR was assigned both to the spike region to which the TCR was reactive and to a CD4 or CD8 class. Log10-transformed breadth and depth values were compared by one-way ANOVA with Sidak's multiple comparisons tests. In TCRdb, the immuneACCESS table is reduced to in-frame sequences with V and J assigned. These tables do not hold every clone; where another copy was compared, an unresolved V gene accounts for under half, and the others remain unexplained. For V, J and clone size, that table is used; D and trimming come from the DNA. Recorded for this sample are about 120,000 clones; about 88% of them occurred a single time. 2.4% of the sample lies in the top ten.

Trimmed from V: 7 bases; trimmed from J: 4 bases; junction bases lacking a gene match: 7. The CDR3, cysteine through phenylalanine, is 13 amino acids long. Solely the CDR3 DNA is kept, with 39 bases framed from the first base. CDR1 is given as MNHEY and CDR2 as SMNVEV, both from the germline V gene (reference sequence). This clone was seen only once. Its antigen is not yet known. Base qualities were left out, and no much larger clone turns up one base away. The sample's time point label is to be understood as: baseline before first vaccination. Vaccinee samples came from UK trials COV001 and COV002, including a single-blind randomized controlled phase 2/3 trial of AZD1222 (ChAdOx1 nCoV-19) in healthy adults. For TCRbeta chain sequencing, PBMC samples from trial participants were taken at day 0 and at day 28 after the second dose.

This receptor was identified in an adult in good health. Sequenced material: peripheral blood, taken on day 0 of AZD1222 vaccination. The rearranged chain carries TRBV27 and TRBJ2-7; TRBD2 lines up with 7 middle nucleotides. At the DNA level, the sequence is TGTGCCAGCAAAGGGAGGGGCGGGTACGAGCAGTACTTC. It specifies CASKGRGGYEQYF.